These T cell receptor beta chains were read from a single sample in a study of cytomegalovirus exposure and HLA in healthy donors. The protocol was immunoSEQ multiplex PCR, while the TCRdb copy is restricted to in-frame clones and leaves out a portion. Of 150,000 to 200,000 clones listed, approximately 71% were seen once; the top ten hold less than 9.5%. Material for sequencing was PBMCs. The source of these receptors is a woman between 40 and 55 years old in good health and CMV-seropositive. Each CDR3 is given with its conserved first and last residue. The D gene is left open where the match is weak. The size of a clone is reported for some rows only, either as once, few or many, or as a class for expanded clones.

TRBV28,TRBD2,few,TRBJ2-7,TGTGCCAGCAGTTTGGGACTACAATCCTACGAGCAGTACTTC,CASSLGLQSYEQYF
TRBV6-6,TRBD1,NA,TRBJ1-4,TGTGCCAGCAGCCGCGGGGTGACAGGGAGTGAAAAACTGTTTTTT,CASSRGVTGSEKLFF
TRBV5-6,TRBD1,NA,TRBJ2-3,TGTGCCAGCAGATACAGGGGGAATACGCAGTATTTT,CASRYRGNTQYF
TRBV30,TRBD1,NA,TRBJ1-3,TGTGCCTGGAGTGTACCCGGACAGGGGGTTCAAAACACCATATATTTT,CAWSVPGQGVQNTIYF
TRBV28,NA,NA,TRBJ1-1,TGTGCCAGCAGCCCAGTGGGAGGGGTGCCAGGTAAGGGGAACACTGAAGCTTTCTTT,CASSPVGGVPGKGNTEAFF
TRBV13,TRBD2,NA,TRBJ2-5,TGTGCCAGCAGCGTGACTAGCACGGGGGAGACCCAGTACTTC,CASSVTSTGETQYF
TRBV21-1,NA,NA,TRBJ2-4,TGTGCCAGCAGCAAAGCGCTTTCCGGGTCCCCCAAAAACATTCAGTACTTC,CASSKALSGSPKNIQYF
TRBV28,NA,NA,TRBJ1-1,TGTGCCAGCTGGACCCAGGGGAGAGAGGCTTTCTTT,CASWTQGREAFF
TRBV28,TRBD2,NA,TRBJ2-5,TGTGCCAGCAGTGAAAGGGGTCGACTAGCGGGAAGGGTGGCGGAGACCCAGTACTTC,CASSERGRLAGRVAETQYF
TRBV9,NA,few,TRBJ2-7,TGTGCCAGCAGCGTAGATCGGGCGGCGTGGGAGGAGCAGTACTTC,CASSVDRAAWEEQYF
TRBV11-2,NA,NA,TRBJ2-6,TGTGCCAGCAGCCCGACCGGGAGCAGCTCTGGGGCCAACGTCCTGACTTTC,CASSPTGSSSGANVLTF
TRBV27,NA,NA,TRBJ2-7,TGTGCCAGCAGTGGAGGAGGAGCGAGGGAGCAGTACTTC,CASSGGGAREQYF
TRBV28,NA,NA,TRBJ1-1,TGTGCCAGCAGGCACAGGGAAGCTTTCTTT,CASRHREAFF
TRBV9,TRBD1,NA,TRBJ2-3,TGTGCCAGCAGCGTAGATCCGAGGGGGCGGTGGGCAGATACGCAGTATTTT,CASSVDPRGRWADTQYF
TRBV19,NA,NA,TRBJ2-7,TGTGCCAGTAGTATTGAGGCACAGGTAATCTACGAGCAGTACTTC,CASSIEAQVIYEQYF
TRBV5-8,TRBD2,NA,TRBJ2-2,TGTGCCAGCAGCCCGGGACTAGTTAACACCGGGGAGCTGTTTTTT,CASSPGLVNTGELFF
TRBV29-1,TRBD1,NA,TRBJ2-5,TGCAGCGTTGTAAGGGGGCGGTTGGGGGAGACCCAGTACTTC,CSVVRGRLGETQYF
TRBV28,NA,NA,TRBJ2-7,TGTGCCAGCAGTTTACAGGGGATAGGCGAGCAGTACTTC,CASSLQGIGEQYF
TRBV7-7,NA,NA,TRBJ2-2,TGTGCTAGCAGCTTTCGGTCGGGGACCGGGGAGCTGTTTTTT,CASSFRSGTGELFF
TRBV19,TRBD1,NA,TRBJ2-1,TGTGCCAGTAGTATAAAAGGACAGGGTTGGAATGAGCAGTTCTTC,CASSIKGQGWNEQFF
TRBV4-2,TRBD1,NA,TRBJ1-1,TGTGCCAGCAGTTTGGGTCGAACCATCACAGGGGCGGACACTGAAGCTTTCTTT,CASSLGRTITGADTEAFF
TRBV5-4,NA,NA,TRBJ2-1,TGTGCCAGCAGCCCACAGTCCTCCTACAATGAGCAGTTCTTC,CASSPQSSYNEQFF
TRBV28,NA,NA,TRBJ2-7,TGTGCCAGCAACCCACAGTGGGGCAAGCCGGGCGAGCAGTACTTC,CASNPQWGKPGEQYF
TRBV15,NA,NA,TRBJ1-5,TGTGCCACCAGCAGAGCCCCGATCTTTTCGATTGCCCTAGGAGCCCAGCATTTT,CATSRAPIFSIALGAQHF
TRBV28,NA,NA,TRBJ1-5,TGTGCCAGCACTCTCTTTAGCAATCAGCCCCAGCATTTT,CASTLFSNQPQHF
TRBV28,TRBD1,NA,TRBJ1-5,TGTGCCAGCACAAGACCGGGACAGGGGACCCTAAGCAATCAGCCCCAGCATTTT,CASTRPGQGTLSNQPQHF
TRBV27,NA,few,TRBJ1-2,TGTGCCAGCAGCCCATGGGCCCTTAACTATGGCTACACCTTC,CASSPWALNYGYTF
TRBV28,NA,NA,TRBJ1-1,TGTGCCAGCAGTTTATCGGGTAGGGGTGAAGCTTTCTTT,CASSLSGRGEAFF
TRBV27,NA,NA,TRBJ1-2,TGTGCCAGCAGCCTCCGGGGGGGGCCGTTGGTAGGCTACACCTTC,CASSLRGGPLVGYTF
TRBV5-1,TRBD1,NA,TRBJ2-5,TGCGCCAGCAGCTTGGATTGGTCACAGGGGGGAGAGACCCAGTACTTC,CASSLDWSQGGETQYF